This T cell receptor (beta chain) was retrieved from a study of CD8 T cells in Susac syndrome. Study findings and constraints: The study's TCR sequencing and HLA analysis drew on a certain number of individuals. That number was acknowledged as relatively small.

Points on this clonotype: The target antigen is unknown.

V trimming: 10 bases; J trimming: 0 bases; junction bases outside the gene matches: 6. The length of the CDR3 is 15 residues. Germline V gene lookup returns CDR1 MDHEN and CDR2 SYDVKM. CD8+ and CD4+ T cells circulating in blood were sequenced for TCR beta. The multiple sclerosis controls consisted of treatment-naive patients with relapsing-remitting disease, either stable or active. RNA, at roughly 0.5 to 1 ug, was reverse transcribed with random hexamers. It was immunoSEQ multiplex PCR that amplified TCR beta CDR3 across 54 Vbeta and 13 Jbeta. A single record per CDR3 protein comes from TCRdb applying MiXCR to the immunoSEQ multiplex PCR reads. Among 71,000 or so distinct CDR3 sequences listed, 96% were seen once.

V is TRBV28 and J is TRBJ1-6; 7 nucleotides align to TRBD1. The sequence derives from a human donor with multiple sclerosis. Sequencing was carried out using CD4+ T cells from PBMCs. This CDR3 is CATRQGTSYNSPLHF. The CDR3 nucleotides are TGTGCCACCCGACAGGGTACCTCCTATAATTCACCCCTCCACTTT.